Below are 18 T cell receptor beta chains sequenced from a single sample in a study of shared clonotypes between healthy human individuals. Here immunoSEQ multiplex PCR was the method, and the copy in TCRdb shows in-frame clones only, minus some. This table holds hundreds of thousands of clones, approximately 92% found once. Positive CCR7 selection of CD45RO-negative cells yielded the naive CD8 cells, and terminally differentiated effector memory CD45RA+ cells were excluded. The sequenced material came from naive CD8+ T cells sorted from blood. The source of these receptors is a man in his thirties or forties in good health.

The rearrangement uses TRBV5-1 and TRBJ2-3; 8 nucleotides match TRBD1. Germline V gives CDR1 SGHRS, CDR2 YFSETQ. This CDR3 comprises 13 residues. The J segment lost 3 bases and the V segment lost 4 bases, leaving 1 base of the junction unmatched. The CDR3: CASSRTGTDTQYF. In DNA form, the CDR3 reads TGCGCCAGCAGCCGGACAGGGACAGATACGCAGTATTTT.

The chain has TRBV6-1 and TRBJ1-1; D might be TRBD1 (5 bases). The germline CDR1 and CDR2 sequences are MNHNS and SASEGT. Trimming removed 6 bases from V and 13 bases from J, with 15 bases in between. CDR3 length: 11 amino acids. The CDR3 DNA reads TGTGCCAGCAGGGTGGGGACTGGAGGTTTCTTT. Amino acids: CASRVGTGGFF.

The V and J genes are TRBV19 and TRBJ1-4; 8 bases fit TRBD1. The CDR3 runs 15 residues. Looked up from germline, CDR1 is LNHDA and CDR2 is SQIVND (reference sequence). V was pared by 5 bases and J by 0 bases, with 2 bases of the junction left unmatched. The CDR3 sequence is CASSRGQATNEKLFF. The CDR3 bases are TGTGCCAGTAGTCGGGGACAGGCAACTAATGAAAAACTGTTTTTT.

The chain recombines TRBV4-1 with TRBJ2-7; TRBD2 agrees at 7 bases. The CDR3 totals 16 residues. The V gene end was trimmed by 4 bases and the J gene end by 7 bases; junction bases not matched to a gene: 16. CDR1 is MGHRA and CDR2 is YSYEKL in the germline V gene. The CDR3 region is CASSLGSGLTQYEQYF. CDR3 bases: TGCGCCAGCAGCCTTGGCTCGGGACTAACCCAATATGAGCAGTACTTC.

The sample holds a few counts of this clone. The chain recombines TRBV30 with TRBJ2-2; weak D call: TRBD1 (5 bases). With 0 bases removed from V and 0 bases from J, the gap between germline ends came to 5 bases. Germline V gene sequence: CDR1 GTSNPN, CDR2 SVGIG (reference sequence). There are 14 residues in the CDR3. The CDR3: CAWSVGANTGELFF. Here the CDR3 DNA reads TGTGCCTGGAGTGTAGGGGCGAACACCGGGGAGCTGTTTTTT.

The chain links TRBV7-6 to TRBJ2-3; 7 bases line up with TRBD1. J lost 4 bases, V lost 4 bases, and 11 bases had no gene match. The CDR3 is 16 residues long. Germline CDR1 is SGHVS and CDR2 is FNYEAQ. The CDR3 loop reads CASSSRQGVDADTQYF. CDR3 nucleotides: TGTGCCAGCAGCTCCAGACAGGGTGTTGATGCAGATACGCAGTATTTT.

The CDR3 DNA reads as TGTGCCAGCCGACCGCCGGGACAGCCTACCGAGCAGTACTTC. This sequence encodes CASRPPGQPTEQYF. The rearrangement joins TRBV7-9 to TRBJ2-7, with 7 positions matching TRBD1. CDR1 SEHNR and CDR2 FQNEAQ come from the germline V gene (reference sequence). This CDR3 region has 14 residues. The ends lost 8 bases at V and 6 bases at J; junction bases unmatched: 13.

The CDR3 nucleotides are TGTGCCAGCAGCATACTCGGGGGCTACGAGCAGTACTTC. This gives the protein CASSILGGYEQYF. The chain joins TRBV7-8 to TRBJ2-7, with a tentative D call TRBD2 (6 bases). CDR1 and CDR2 (germline): SGHVS, FQNEAQ. Trimming removed 5 bases from V and 3 bases from J, with 11 bases in between. The CDR3 contains 13 residues.

The J gene is TRBJ2-1, the V gene TRBV5-5; D is perhaps TRBD1 (7 bases). Trimming removed 0 bases from V and 7 bases from J, with 11 bases in between. The CDR3 length is 14 residues. CDR1 is SGHKS and CDR2 is YYEKEE in the germline V gene (reference sequence). CDR3 amino acids: CASSLAPGGNEQFF. In nucleotides, the CDR3 is TGTGCCAGCAGCTTGGCTCCAGGGGGGAATGAGCAGTTCTTC.

J is TRBJ2-7 and V is TRBV27; 10 bases fit TRBD2. Germline-derived CDR1 and CDR2 are MNHEY and SMNVEV (reference sequence). The CDR3 runs 16 residues. V gave up 6 bases and J gave up 0 bases; unmatched junction bases: 8. The CDR3 loop is CASSLAGASTSYEQYF. In DNA, the CDR3 is TGTGCCAGCAGCCTAGCGGGAGCTTCAACCTCCTACGAGCAGTACTTC.

This chain joins TRBV11-2 and TRBJ2-7; perhaps TRBD1 as D (6 bases). The V end lost 0 bases, the J end lost 5 bases, and 11 bases lay between the germline ends. The length of the CDR3 is 14 residues. Germline-derived CDR1 and CDR2 are SGHAT and FQNNGV. As DNA, the CDR3 is TGTGCCAGCAGCTTAGATCAGGCAGGGGACGAGCAGTACTTC. Translating it yields CASSLDQAGDEQYF.

This chain joins TRBV7-9 and TRBJ2-7; no clear D. V lost 6 bases and J lost 6, with 9 bases in between. This CDR3 is built from 11 residues. CDR1 and CDR2 (germline): SEHNR, FQNEAQ (reference sequence). The CDR3 sequence: CASREWGEQYF. The CDR3 DNA reads TGTGCCAGCAGGGAGTGGGGCGAGCAGTACTTC.

This chain uses TRBV18 with TRBJ1-1; D gene uncertain. This CDR3 comprises 14 residues. CDR1 and CDR2 (germline): KGHSH, LQKENI. With 5 bases removed from V and 0 bases from J, the gap between germline ends came to 10 bases. As DNA, the CDR3 is TGTGCCAGCTCATCCCGGGAGGTGAACACTGAAGCTTTCTTT. This gives the protein CASSSREVNTEAFF. The variable domain in full, completed from reference TRBV18 and TRBJ1-1, reads NAGVMQNPRHLVRRRGQEARLRCSPMKGHSHVYWYRQLPEEGLKFMVYLQKENIIDESGMPKERFSAEFPKEGPSILRIQQVVRGDSAAYFCASSSREVNTEAFFGQGTRLTVV.

The chain carries TRBV7-9 and TRBJ1-3, with D perhaps matching TRBD1 (5 bases). Germline V gene data show CDR1 as SEHNR and CDR2 as FQNEAQ (reference sequence). V was cut by 5 bases and J by 8 bases, with 13 bases left in between. The CDR3 runs to 13 residues. Here the CDR3 DNA reads TGTGCCAGCAGCCCCCCGGGGCGGGACACCATATATTTT. This codes for CASSPPGRDTIYF.

The DNA of the CDR3 is TGCGCCAGCAGCCCCGGGGTAGCGGGAGCCTACGAGCAGTACTTC. Encoded protein: CASSPGVAGAYEQYF. The chain joins TRBV4-3 to TRBJ2-7; TRBD2 matches 9 bases. Germline V lookup: CDR1 LGHNA, CDR2 YSLEER. The CDR3 runs 15 residues. After removal of 4 bases from V and 2 bases from J, the junction contained 6 bases not matched to a gene.

The chain recombines TRBV6-6 with TRBJ2-5, with D perhaps being TRBD1 or TRBD2 (5 bases each). Deletions cut 6 bases from V and 4 bases from J, with 18 bases between. The CDR3 is 15 residues long. CDR1 and CDR2 (germline): MNHNY, SVGAGI (reference sequence). The CDR3 DNA reads TGTGCCAGCAGCACGGGACCCGCGCCGGGAGAGACCCAGTACTTC. It yields the protein CASSTGPAPGETQYF.

The chain joins TRBV4-1 to TRBJ2-2; D uncertain. V shed 1 base and J shed 7 bases, with 4 bases lying between them. Germline-derived CDR1 and CDR2 are MGHRA and YSYEKL. The CDR3 has 12 amino acids. CDR3 DNA sequence: TGCGCCAGCAGCCAAGGTGACGGGGAGCTGTTTTTT. It translates to CASSQGDGELFF.

The chain recombines TRBV4-1 with TRBJ2-1; a possible D gene is TRBD2 (5 bases). Deletions cut 3 bases from V and 10 bases from J, with 19 bases between. CDR3 length: 15 residues. Germline assignment: CDR1 MGHRA and CDR2 YSYEKL. The CDR3 sequence: CASSHLWIVSDEQFF. CDR3 nucleotides: TGCGCCAGCAGCCATCTCTGGATAGTTAGCGACGAGCAGTTCTTC.